One sample yielded the 19 T cell receptor beta chains listed below, sequenced in a study of T cells after yellow fever vaccination. Each CDR3 protein gets one entry after TCRdb re-called the 5' RACE reads with MiXCR. The data show some 250,000 distinct CDR3 sequences, roughly 3.5% seen once. Here the sequenced sample was PBMCs, taken 15 days after the yellow fever booster vaccination. The source of these receptors is a man aged 18 to 30 who received the YFV17D yellow fever vaccine.

This clonotype was observed many times. The chain joins TRBV20-1 to TRBJ2-1; a possible D gene is TRBD2 (7 bases). Germline V gene lookup returns CDR1 DFQATT and CDR2 SNEGSKA (reference sequence). The length of the CDR3 is 14 residues. In DNA form, the CDR3 reads TGCAGCGGATACTGGGGGGGCCCTCGCAATGAGCAGTTCTTC. It yields the protein CSGYWGGPRNEQFF.

The chain links TRBV4-1 to TRBJ2-1; 7 bases line up with TRBD2. V shed 4 bases and J 2 bases; nucleotides not matched to a gene: 8. CDR1 and CDR2 from the germline V gene are MGHRA and YSYEKL. The CDR3 runs 16 residues. The CDR3 DNA sequence: TGCGCCAGCAGCCTCAGATCGGGGGGTACCTACAATGAGCAGTTCTTC. Encoded protein: CASSLRSGGTYNEQFF.

This chain uses TRBV7-2 with TRBJ1-3; D possibly corresponds to TRBD1 (6 bases). The CDR3 has 15 amino acids. V shed 1 base and J shed 2 bases, with 9 bases lying between them. CDR1 SGHTA and CDR2 FQGNSA come from the germline V gene. The CDR3 nucleotides read TGTGCCAGCAGCTTAGACAGGGCTACTGGAAACACCATATATTTT. It specifies CASSLDRATGNTIYF.

This clonotype appeared many times. J is TRBJ2-3 and V is TRBV20-1; the D gene is possibly TRBD2 (6 bases). The V gene's germline CDR1 is DFQATT and CDR2 SNEGSKA (reference sequence). The CDR3 extends over 12 amino acids. Trimming pared 5 bases from V and 6 bases from J, leaving 12 bases between. The CDR3 nucleotides read TGCAGTGCTGAAAAAGCGGGCGATACGCAGTATTTT. Translation: CSAEKAGDTQYF.

This clonotype came up once. The rearrangement joins TRBV6-5 to TRBJ1-3; no definite D call. V gave up 0 bases and J gave up 9 bases, with 15 bases separating them. The CDR3 consists of 15 residues. Germline V gives CDR1 MNHEY, CDR2 SVGAGI. CDR3 nucleotide sequence: TGTGCCAGCAGTTACTCGGTGGGCCCTCAGCGCACCATATATTTT. It encodes CASSYSVGPQRTIYF.

Ten or more counts support this clonotype. V is TRBV29-1 and J is TRBJ1-5; 8 nucleotides agree with TRBD1. V lost 7 bases to trimming and J lost 5 bases; unmatched junction nucleotides: 4. The CDR3 is 12 amino acids. Germline V CDR1 and CDR2: SQVTM, ANQGSEA. The CDR3 nucleotides read TGCAGCGCAGGACAGGGACATCAGCCCCAGCATTTT. Its translation: CSAGQGHQPQHF.

This clonotype was seen ten or more times. The V gene is TRBV7-2, the J gene TRBJ1-2, with 8 bases matching TRBD1. With V trimmed by 1 base and J by 6 bases, 13 bases remained unmatched. Germline V gene lookup returns CDR1 SGHTA and CDR2 FQGNSA. The CDR3 runs to 17 residues. CDR3 nucleotides: TGTGCCAGCAGCTTAGGTTGGGCGTCAGGGGGCTTGAATGGCTACACCTTC. Translating gives CASSLGWASGGLNGYTF.

This clonotype was seen repeatedly, ten times or more. The chain carries TRBV7-9 and TRBJ1-1; a possible D gene is TRBD1 (5 bases). Germline V gene sequence: CDR1 SEHNR, CDR2 FQNEAQ (reference sequence). The CDR3 runs to 15 residues. V lost 4 bases to trimming and J lost 1 base, with 13 bases between them. As DNA, the CDR3 is TGTGCCAGCAGCTGGGGGAGGGAAGGGAACACTGAAGCTTTCTTT. It translates to CASSWGREGNTEAFF.

This clonotype was seen at least ten times. The chain recombines TRBV5-1 with TRBJ1-2; D possibly corresponds to TRBD1 (5 bases). The V gene's germline CDR1 is SGHRS and CDR2 YFSETQ. V was pared by 7 bases and J by 3 bases, with 16 bases between. The CDR3 loop spans 14 amino acids. Here the CDR3 reads CASEPGGGDYGYTF. CDR3 DNA: TGCGCCAGCGAACCGGGCGGAGGGGACTATGGCTACACCTTC. The complete variable domain, with remaining parts taken from reference TRBV5-1 and TRBJ1-2, reads KAGVTQTPRYLIKTRGQQVTLSCSPISGHRSVSWYQQTPGQGLQFLFEYFSETQRNKGNFPGRFSGRQFSNSRSEMNVSTLELGDSALYLCASEPGGGDYGYTFGSGTRLTVV.

This clonotype has a count of ten or more. The chain carries TRBV5-6 and TRBJ1-2, with D unclear. Trimming left V 4 bases short and J 2 bases short, with 15 bases between. The CDR3 length is 15 residues. The germline CDR1 and CDR2 sequences are SGHDT and YYEEEE. The CDR3 protein is CASSITQRQNYGYTF. The CDR3 DNA is TGTGCCAGCAGCATTACCCAGAGGCAGAACTATGGCTACACCTTC. Complete variable domain (other parts from reference TRBV5-6 and TRBJ1-2): DAGVTQSPTHLIKTRGQQVTLRCSPKSGHDTVSWYQQALGQGPQFIFQYYEEEERQRGNFPDRFSGHQFPNYSSELNVNALLLGDSALYLCASSITQRQNYGYTFGSGTRLTVV.

This chain uses TRBV19 with TRBJ2-5; no definite D call. The CDR3 covers 14 residues. Germline V gene sequence: CDR1 LNHDA, CDR2 SQIVND (reference sequence). The V and J ends lost 3 bases and 1 base respectively, with 9 bases between them. CDR3 DNA sequence: TGTGCCAGTAGTATGTTACAGTCCCAAGAGACCCAGTACTTC. Its protein product is CASSMLQSQETQYF. Together with reference TRBV19 and TRBJ2-5, the CDR3 gives the full variable domain: DGGITQSPKYLFRKEGQNVTLSCEQNLNHDAMYWYRQDPGQGLRLIYYSQIVNDFQKGDIAEGYSVSREKKESFPLTVTSAQKNPTAFYLCASSMLQSQETQYFGPGTRLLVL.

This clonotype was detected many times. The V gene is TRBV5-1, the J gene TRBJ1-1, with D possibly being TRBD1 (5 bases). The V end lost 2 bases, the J end lost 4 bases, and 15 bases lay between the germline ends. Germline CDR1 is SGHRS and CDR2 is YFSETQ. The length of the CDR3 is 15 residues. The chain's CDR3 is CASSLGGASTTEAFF. CDR3 DNA: TGCGCCAGCAGCTTAGGAGGGGCGAGTACCACTGAAGCTTTCTTT.

This clonotype was seen ten or more times. V and J are TRBV6-1 and TRBJ2-5, with D perhaps matching TRBD2 (5 bases). CDR1 is MNHNS, CDR2 SASEGT, per germline. Deletions cut 7 bases from V and 1 base from J, with 13 bases between. This CDR3 is 14 amino acids long. The CDR3 coding sequence is TGTGCCAGCACCCCAAGTCGGGGCCAAGAGACCCAGTACTTC. It specifies CASTPSRGQETQYF.

As to this clonotype: It may be a read error: a sequence one base away is much more abundant. The V and J genes are TRBV12-3 or TRBV12-4 and TRBJ2-1; the D gene is possibly TRBD2 (6 bases). CDR3 length equals 14 residues. The DNA for the CDR3 is TGTGCCAGCAGGGGAGGAAGCTCCTACAATGAGCAGATCTTC. Translation gives CASRGGSSYNEQIF.

This clonotype has a count of ten or more. The chain uses TRBV2 and TRBJ2-3, with D perhaps TRBD2 (5 bases). V shed 6 bases and J shed 1 base, with 17 bases lying between them. This CDR3 has 16 residues. Germline CDR1 SNHLY, CDR2 FYNNEI. The CDR3 region is CASRLFAGSGTDTQYF. DNA of the CDR3: TGTGCCAGCAGGCTTTTCGCTGGGAGCGGCACAGATACGCAGTATTTT.

In this sample, this clonotype turned up many times. This sequence joins TRBV2 and TRBJ2-7, with 7 bases identical to TRBD2. The V gene end was trimmed by 0 bases and the J gene end by 0 bases; junction bases not matched to a gene: 11. The V gene's germline CDR1 is SNHLY and CDR2 FYNNEI. There are 18 residues in the CDR3. The CDR3 DNA is TGTGCCAGCAGTGAAGCGTTCCTCGGACTAGGGGACTCCTACGAGCAGTACTTC. Translated: CASSEAFLGLGDSYEQYF.

This clonotype was picked up many times. The chain employs TRBV27 and TRBJ2-3; 14 bases line up with TRBD2. This CDR3 has 18 residues. The ends lost 6 bases at V and 1 base at J; junction bases unmatched: 9. CDR1 is MNHEY, CDR2 SMNVEV, per germline (reference sequence). CDR3 bases: TGTGCCAGCAGCCGATTGGGACTAGCGGGGGTGGGCACAGATACGCAGTATTTT. Amino acid sequence: CASSRLGLAGVGTDTQYF.

At least ten counts were recorded for this clonotype. This chain joins TRBV5-4 and TRBJ2-5; 11 bases fit TRBD2. Germline values: CDR1 SGHNT, CDR2 YYREEE (reference sequence). V was clipped by 2 bases and J by 1 base; unmatched bases: 7. CDR3 length equals 17 residues. The CDR3 sequence: CASSFPSGGPSQETQYF. The CDR3 DNA follows: TGTGCCAGCAGCTTCCCTAGCGGGGGGCCTTCCCAAGAGACCCAGTACTTC.

This clonotype was picked up many times. The genes are TRBV29-1 and TRBJ1-2; D call uncertain. Trimming took off 1 base at V and 8 bases at J, with 17 bases between the two ends. Germline lookup yields CDR1 SQVTM and CDR2 ANQGSEA. The CDR3 sequence is 14 residues long. The CDR3 coding sequence is TGCAGCGTTGAAGGACCGGTTGGGGTCTTAGGCTACACCTTC. It translates to CSVEGPVGVLGYTF. The whole variable domain, remainder taken from reference TRBV29-1 and TRBJ1-2, is SAVISQKPSRDICQRGTSLTIQCQVDSQVTMMFWYRQQPGQSLTLIATANQGSEATYESGFVIDKFPISRPNLTFSTLTVSNMSPEDSSIYLCSVEGPVGVLGYTFGSGTRLTVV.